Below, one TCR beta chain is given with its context. The data derive from a study of blood T cell repertoires in COVID-19. Study at large: Donors in the United States, Italy and Spain gave samples during acute or convalescent COVID-19. Sources were T cells, B-cell-depleted T cells, or PBMCs; the material itself was cDNA or gDNA.

V was clipped by 8 bases and J by 7 bases; unmatched bases: 6. CDR3 length: 12 residues. Germline V lookup: CDR1 SNHLY, CDR2 FYNNEI. Original processing notes: Cell counts per sample came from amplifying reference gene primers. Method: immunoSEQ multiplex PCR; TCRdb's copy keeps in-frame clones and lacks some. V, J and clone size are those of that table, while D and trimming were read from the DNA. This sample has 65,000 to 95,000 clones, with roughly 77% found just once. The V and J genes are TRBV2 and TRBJ1-1; 8 bases fit TRBD1. Specimen: peripheral blood. The TCR comes from a man in his forties or fifties with active or convalescent COVID-19. The DNA for the CDR3 is TGTGCCAGCGGTCCAGGGGGCTTTGAAGCTTTCTTT. Its translation: CASGPGGFEAFF.